This T cell receptor (beta chain) was sequenced for a study of naive and memory T cell subsets. The CDR3 is 14 amino acids. Study observations and caveats: Possibly reflecting memory cells re-expressing CD45RA, a few larger clonotypes occurred in naive repertoires, especially CD8. Over 90% of naive TCR sequences appeared only once after error correction, unlike memory subsets. Expression changes during T cell differentiation may affect RNA-based TCR counts.

Only a few counts were recorded for this clonotype. The antigen remains undetermined. An equimolar mix of two oligonucleotides served as the beta constant-region primer for TRBC1 and TRBC2. The ligated cDNA underwent four PCR rounds using SP2 and nested alpha and beta constant-region primers. TCRdb analysed the UMI-ligation and nested PCR reads with MiXCR anew, one entry per CDR3 protein. The table records roughly 150,000 distinct CDR3 sequences, approximately 24% of them present only once. The clonotype originates from a human donor in good health. The material sequenced was naive CD4+ T cells from blood. The gene calls are TRBV21-1 and TRBJ2-3. TRBV21-1 is a documented pseudogene. CDR3 coding DNA: TGTGCCAGCAGCGCCGCGGCTGACACAGATACGCAGTATTTT. It specifies CASSAAADTDTQYF.